This is a list of T cell receptor beta chains from one sample in a study of blood T cell repertoires in COVID-19. Some clones are missing from TCRdb's copy, which holds only in-frame ones; the method was immunoSEQ multiplex PCR. The sample lists about 70,000 clones, around 87% occurring once. The specimen was peripheral blood. The receptors shown here come from a woman aged 18 to 35 with acute or convalescent COVID-19. Both conserved end residues are part of each CDR3. A D gene is named only where the DNA matches it firmly. A row's size may be missing; if present it is once, few, many or a size class.

d_gene	j_gene	abundance	v_gene	CDR3aa	CDR3nt
NA	TRBJ1-2	NA	TRBV5-5	CASSLGQRVGGF	TGTGCCAGCAGCCTTGGACAGCGAGTAGGAGGCTTC
NA	TRBJ2-2	NA	TRBV11-3	CASSPSLDSGELFF	TGTGCCAGCAGCCCCTCCTTGGACAGCGGGGAGCTGTTTTTT
TRBD1	TRBJ1-3	NA	TRBV30	CAWGTGFGGNTIYF	TGTGCCTGGGGGACAGGGTTCGGTGGAAACACCATATATTTT
TRBD1	TRBJ1-1	NA	TRBV27	CASSSAGTGNTEAFF	TGTGCCAGCAGTTCGGCCGGGACAGGGAACACTGAAGCTTTCTTT
NA	TRBJ1-2	NA	TRBV18	CASSPEGDGYTF	TGTGCCAGCTCACCCGAGGGGGATGGCTACACCTTC
TRBD2	TRBJ2-1	NA	TRBV6-6	CASTRGGEGRNEQFF	TGTGCCAGCACCCGGGGGGGAGAAGGGAGGAATGAGCAGTTCTTC
TRBD1	TRBJ2-7	NA	TRBV11-2	CASSLARTGSSYEQYF	TGTGCCAGCAGCTTAGCCCGGACAGGGAGCTCCTACGAGCAGTACTTC
TRBD2	TRBJ2-7	NA	TRBV18	CASSPPGLAAFYEQYF	TGTGCCAGCTCACCACCGGGACTAGCGGCGTTCTACGAGCAGTACTTC
NA	TRBJ2-3	NA	TRBV3-1/TRBV3-2	CASSRGGGTDTQYF	TGTGCCAGCAGCCGCGGTGGCGGCACAGATACGCAGTATTTT
NA	TRBJ2-1	NA	TRBV5-1	CASSWAGLSSYNEQFF	TGCGCCAGCAGCTGGGCGGGACTGAGCTCCTACAATGAGCAGTTCTTC
TRBD1	TRBJ2-5	NA	TRBV24-1	CATSDPRPGQGQETQYF	TGTGCCACCAGTGATCCGAGGCCGGGACAGGGACAAGAGACCCAGTACTTC
TRBD1	TRBJ2-7	NA	TRBV7-8	CASSSQTGGTGEQYF	TGTGCCAGCAGCTCTCAGACAGGGGGTACCGGCGAGCAGTACTTC
NA	TRBJ2-7	once	TRBV4-1	CASSQDAGYEQYF	TGCGCCAGCAGCCAAGATGCGGGCTACGAGCAGTACTTC
TRBD2	TRBJ2-5	NA	TRBV2	CASSEGRLAGGRGGETQYF	TGTGCCAGCAGTGAAGGAAGGCTAGCGGGAGGGCGTGGGGGAGAGACCCAGTACTTC
NA	TRBJ1-2	NA	TRBV7-2	CASSHHEGGDYGYTF	TGTGCCAGCAGCCATCATGAGGGCGGGGATTATGGCTACACCTTC
NA	TRBJ1-5	NA	TRBV6-6	CASTLGQNNQPQHF	TGTGCCAGCACCCTGGGACAAAACAATCAGCCCCAGCATTTT
TRBD1	TRBJ1-2	NA	TRBV5-1	CASSVGQGNYGYTF	TGCGCCAGCAGCGTGGGACAGGGGAACTATGGCTACACCTTC
TRBD2	TRBJ2-2	once	TRBV7-9	CASSFLSGRRTGELFF	TGTGCCAGCAGCTTCCTTAGCGGGAGGAGAACCGGGGAGCTGTTTTTT
TRBD2	TRBJ2-7	NA	TRBV12-5	CASGLVISGRASEQYF	TGTGCTAGTGGTTTGGTAATTAGCGGGAGGGCCTCCGAGCAGTACTTC
TRBD1	TRBJ1-2	NA	TRBV6-6	CASKKQGARGYTF	TGTGCCAGCAAAAAACAGGGGGCGCGCGGCTACACCTTC
TRBD1	TRBJ2-1	NA	TRBV18	CASSLATGGFNEQFF	TGTGCCAGCTCACTAGCGACAGGGGGCTTTAATGAGCAGTTCTTC
NA	TRBJ1-2	NA	TRBV27	CASGGPGRNYGYTF	TGTGCCAGCGGGGGCCCCGGTAGGAACTATGGCTACACCTTC
TRBD2	TRBJ2-1	NA	TRBV5-1	CASSWTRASYNEQFF	TGCGCCAGCAGCTGGACTAGGGCCTCCTACAATGAGCAGTTCTTC
TRBD1	TRBJ1-2	NA	TRBV29-1	CSVETTGPNYGYTF	TGCAGCGTGGAGACGACAGGGCCCAACTATGGCTACACCTTC
TRBD1	TRBJ1-5	NA	TRBV10-1	CASILMRRQGTNQPQHF	TGCGCCAGCATCCTTATGCGAAGACAGGGCACTAATCAGCCCCAGCATTTT
NA	TRBJ1-3	NA	TRBV10-3	CAISEKEYTIYF	TGTGCCATCAGTGAGAAGGAGTACACCATATATTTT
TRBD1	TRBJ1-1	NA	TRBV5-6	CASSGDRGYTEAFF	TGTGCCAGCAGCGGGGACAGGGGATACACTGAAGCTTTCTTT
TRBD1	TRBJ2-2	NA	TRBV7-9	CASTSNFGQASSGELFF	TGTGCCAGCACCTCAAATTTCGGACAGGCTTCCAGCGGGGAGCTGTTTTTT
NA	TRBJ2-1	few	TRBV28	CASSFGPSSTEQFF	TGTGCCAGCAGTTTTGGTCCTTCGAGCACTGAGCAGTTCTTC
TRBD2	TRBJ2-1	NA	TRBV6-5	CASTPSGGAWEQFF	TGTGCCAGCACCCCTAGCGGGGGGGCCTGGGAGCAGTTCTTC
TRBD2	TRBJ2-1	NA	TRBV7-2	CASSVRGPAGGVYHEQFF	TGTGCCAGCAGCGTGAGGGGGCCAGCGGGAGGCGTGTATCATGAGCAGTTCTTC
TRBD2	TRBJ2-3	NA	TRBV4-3	CASSQNAGVPPDTQYF	TGCGCCAGCAGCCAAAATGCGGGAGTTCCGCCAGATACGCAGTATTTT
NA	TRBJ2-3	once	TRBV7-6	CASSLGSDTDTQYF	TGTGCCAGCAGCTTGGGGAGTGACACAGATACGCAGTATTTT
NA	TRBJ1-2	NA	TRBV6-6	CASKRGSDYGYTF	TGTGCCAGCAAACGGGGTTCGGACTATGGCTACACCTTC
NA	TRBJ1-2	NA	TRBV9	CASSVGDTANYGYTF	TGTGCCAGCAGCGTAGGGGACACAGCTAACTATGGCTACACCTTC
NA	TRBJ1-1	once	TRBV4-1	CASSQPSAGSQNTEAFF	TGCGCCAGCAGCCAACCCTCTGCAGGCAGCCAGAACACTGAAGCTTTCTTT
NA	TRBJ1-1	NA	TRBV11-2	CASSLVVTPRPPEAFF	TGTGCCAGCAGCTTAGTCGTGACTCCGCGCCCCCCTGAAGCTTTCTTT